This paragraph covers one T cell receptor beta chain sequence. Some clones are missing from TCRdb's copy, which holds only in-frame ones; the method was immunoSEQ multiplex PCR. The profile shows tens of thousands of clones, around nine tenths of them singletons. The V and J ends lost 1 base and 0 bases respectively, with 13 bases between them. Germline-derived CDR1 and CDR2 are SGHVS and FQNEAQ. The CDR3 has 17 residues. The data were taken from a study of OX40 agonist ivuxolimab in advanced cancers. At the level of the study: Anti-PD-1, anti-PD-L1 or anti-CTLA-4 therapy given earlier was allowed, and 40% had some. There were three patients with partial responses, one having hepatocellular carcinoma and two cutaneous melanoma.

This clonotype was obtained from an adult with an advanced solid tumor such as melanoma, head and neck, liver or kidney cancer. Specimen: CD4+ or CD8+ T cells sorted from blood, collected in a trial of the OX40 agonist ivuxolimab. This sequence joins TRBV7-8 and TRBJ1-3; weak D call: TRBD1 (6 bases). CDR3 coding DNA: TGTGCCAGCAGCTTAGATGGACAGCCGAGCTCTGGAAACACCATATATTTT. Protein sequence: CASSLDGQPSSGNTIYF.